A selection of T cell receptor beta chains follows, all from one sample in a study of human T cells and chemical hapten exposure. TCRdb re-called the RACE reads through MiXCR, storing one row per CDR3 protein. The sample lists about 160,000 distinct CDR3 sequences, about 30% seen once, with roughly 2% in the top ten. The starting material was whole blood, obtained in connection with sensitization to the hapten diphenylcyclopropenone (DPC). These receptor sequences come from a woman between 18 and 29 years old with alopecia areata. Some clones in this sample may be carry-over from other donors' samples. CDR3s include the opening cysteine and the closing phenylalanine or tryptophan. Each record gives: V gene, D gene, clone size, J gene, CDR3 DNA, CDR3 protein. The D gene is left open where the match is weak. Rows may omit the clone size; those that give it use once, few, many or a size class.

v_call: TRBV2
d_call: TRBD1
clone_size: few
j_call: TRBJ1-5
cdr3_nt: TGTGCCAGCACCCCAGGGACAGGCGGCAATCAGCCCCAGCATTTT
cdr3_aa: CASTPGTGGNQPQHF

v_call: TRBV7-9
d_call: -
clone_size: -
j_call: TRBJ2-7
cdr3_nt: TGTGCCAGCAGCTCGTCGGACGGTTCCGACGAGCAGTACTTC
cdr3_aa: CASSSSDGSDEQYF

v_call: TRBV15
d_call: TRBD2
clone_size: -
j_call: TRBJ2-7
cdr3_nt: TGTGCCACCAGCAGAGATTCTCATAGCGGGATGTTTTACGAGCAGTACTTC
cdr3_aa: CATSRDSHSGMFYEQYF

v_call: TRBV29-1
d_call: -
clone_size: few
j_call: TRBJ2-3
cdr3_nt: TGCAGCGTTGATGGGGGCCGCACAGATACGCAGTATTTT
cdr3_aa: CSVDGGRTDTQYF

v_call: TRBV7-8
d_call: -
clone_size: few
j_call: TRBJ1-1
cdr3_nt: TGTGCCAGCCAGATTGGGGTCACTGAAGCTTTCTTT
cdr3_aa: CASQIGVTEAFF

v_call: TRBV5-1
d_call: TRBD1
clone_size: -
j_call: TRBJ1-1
cdr3_nt: TGCGCCAGCAGCTTACATGGACAGGTTCGAACTGAAGCTTTCTTT
cdr3_aa: CASSLHGQVRTEAFF

v_call: TRBV7-3
d_call: -
clone_size: -
j_call: TRBJ2-1
cdr3_nt: TGTGCCAGCAGCCTCACTATAGTGGGTGAGCAGTTCTTC
cdr3_aa: CASSLTIVGEQFF

v_call: TRBV10-3
d_call: -
clone_size: -
j_call: TRBJ1-2
cdr3_nt: TGTGCCATCAGTGTTGGGACCCTTAATGGCTACACCTTC
cdr3_aa: CAISVGTLNGYTF

v_call: TRBV27
d_call: TRBD2
clone_size: -
j_call: TRBJ2-1
cdr3_nt: TGTGCCAGCAGTGTACTAAGCGGGAGCGGGAGTGAGCAGTTCTTC
cdr3_aa: CASSVLSGSGSEQFF

v_call: TRBV6-1
d_call: -
clone_size: -
j_call: TRBJ2-1
cdr3_nt: TGTGCCAGCAGTGAGAGTCCCACCGGGTACAATGAGCAGTTCTTC
cdr3_aa: CASSESPTGYNEQFF

v_call: TRBV18
d_call: -
clone_size: -
j_call: TRBJ1-6
cdr3_nt: TGTGCCAGCTCACAAGGACAGTTTGGTTCACCCCTCCACTTT
cdr3_aa: CASSQGQFGSPLHF

v_call: TRBV15
d_call: -
clone_size: -
j_call: TRBJ2-3
cdr3_nt: TGTGCCACCAGCAAGGGTATTATCACAGATACGCAGTATTTT
cdr3_aa: CATSKGIITDTQYF

v_call: TRBV7-2
d_call: TRBD1
clone_size: -
j_call: TRBJ2-3
cdr3_nt: TGTGCCAGCAGCTTAGCGGGGACAGGCGCCTACACAGATACGCAGTATTTT
cdr3_aa: CASSLAGTGAYTDTQYF

v_call: TRBV9
d_call: -
clone_size: -
j_call: TRBJ1-2
cdr3_nt: TGTGCCAGCAGCGTAGGGGACGGAGCCGTCTATGGCTACACCTTC
cdr3_aa: CASSVGDGAVYGYTF

v_call: TRBV4-1
d_call: -
clone_size: few
j_call: TRBJ1-2
cdr3_nt: TGCGCCAGCAGCCAAGATGATCGGGGGGCGAATGGCTACACCTTC
cdr3_aa: CASSQDDRGANGYTF

v_call: TRBV5-1
d_call: -
clone_size: few
j_call: TRBJ1-1
cdr3_nt: TGCGCCAGCAGCTTGGTTGGGCCAGTGAACACTGAAGCTTTCTTT
cdr3_aa: CASSLVGPVNTEAFF